This TCR beta chain was captured in a study of CD4 T cells in relation to SARS-CoV-2 and coronaviruses. General study results and limits: The cross-reactivity analysis covered only spike protein, not other viral proteins.

Naive and memory CD4+ T cell DNA was deep-sequenced without culture. Produced via immunoSEQ multiplex PCR; TCRdb's table is partial and in-frame only. The table has around 54,000 clones, about 90% seen once. The CDR3 has 16 residues. The V gene's germline CDR1 is LNHNV and CDR2 YYDKDF (reference sequence). Deletions cut 4 bases from V and 2 bases from J, with 12 bases between. This clone was detected once. Its antigen remains unknown. Naive and memory CD4+ T cells were separated from cryopreserved PBMCs. The V call is TRBV15, the J call TRBJ2-6, with a tentative D call TRBD2 (6 bases). Sequenced material: naive CD4+ T cells from PBMCs. The subset here: naive CD4+ T cells isolated by negative enrichment. The receptor was isolated from an adult with COVID-19. The CDR3 loop reads CATSTQRVPGANVLTF. As DNA, the CDR3 is TGTGCCACCAGCACACAGCGGGTCCCTGGGGCCAACGTCCTGACTTTC.